This T cell receptor beta chain was sequenced for a study of T cell repertoires in cytomegalovirus infection. About the study: The public TCR beta signatures pointed to both CMV infection and matching HLA type. Study conclusions and caveats: HLA-C-restricted, CMV-specific TCR beta clonotypes were dominant ex vivo.

TCRdb redid the calling of the reads with MiXCR, one entry per CDR3 protein. Of around 490,000 distinct CDR3 sequences listed, about a quarter are singletons. Per germline, CDR1 MNHEY and CDR2 SVGEGT. This CDR3 contains 14 residues. Trimming stripped 6 bases from V and 1 base from J, with 12 bases between. In regard to this clonotype: Its antigen is unidentified.

The chain links TRBV6-2 or TRBV6-3 to TRBJ1-1; perhaps TRBD1 as D (6 bases). The sample was PBMCs. The TCR comes from a human donor in good health (CMV status not recorded). Some clones in this sample may be carry-over from other donors' samples. The DNA of the CDR3 is TGTGCCAGCAGACCCCGGGGGCAGAACACTGAAGCTTTCTTT. Encoded protein: CASRPRGQNTEAFF.